This T cell receptor (beta chain) was sequenced in a study of cytomegalovirus exposure and HLA in healthy donors. This clone showed up just a few times. Its antigen remains unidentified. General study results and limits: Reportedly, diagnosis of cytomegalovirus status by the classifier showed high specificity and sensitivity.

The method was immunoSEQ multiplex PCR; TCRdb's version includes in-frame clones alone and lacks a portion of them. The sample has approximately 73,000 clones, approximately 96% seen once. The donors were members of the validation cohort, which comprised roughly 130 subjects and was separate from the first cohort of fewer than 700 subjects. Sequencing was performed on PBMCs. This receptor was obtained from a man between 18 and 35 years old in good health and CMV-seronegative.

The CDR3 DNA reads as TGTGCCTGGGCACCCAGCGGGGTCGGCTCCGAGCAGTACTTC. Translation gives CAWAPSGVGSEQYF. The chain joins TRBV30 to TRBJ2-7; 7 bases map to TRBD2. Germline CDR1 is GTSNPN and CDR2 is SVGIG (reference sequence). CDR3 length: 14 amino acids. Trimming cost V 5 bases and J 6 bases; bases outside gene matches: 13.